The present TCR beta chain was sequenced within a study of T cell responses to AZD1222 COVID-19 vaccine. With regard to this clone: Its antigen is undetermined.

The study, taken as a whole, reports: Reportedly, nearly half the spike-specific TCRs target unmutated variant regions. Recipients of two AZD1222 doses showed rising Spike-specific TCR breadth and depth.

The CDR3 sequence is 14 residues long. Trimming took 4 bases from V and 3 from J, leaving 12 bases between them. The germline V gene encodes CDR1 ENHRY and CDR2 SYGVKD. Profiling relied on immunoSEQ multiplex PCR, and the TCRdb table lists in-frame clones only, not all of them. Of roughly 93,000 clones listed, 80% to 90% are singletons. The receptor was isolated from an adult in good health. Sample: peripheral blood, taken on day 0 of AZD1222 vaccination. This chain links TRBV10-3 with TRBJ1-2; perhaps TRBD1 as D (6 bases). CDR3 DNA sequence: TGTGCCATCAGTGTACAGGGTTTCGACTATGGCTACACCTTC. Residues: CAISVQGFDYGYTF.